The rows below give T cell receptor beta chains drawn from one sample of a study of regulatory T cells in long-lasting Graves disease. TCRdb re-called the multiplex PCR reads through MiXCR, storing one row per CDR3 protein. This sample has hundreds of thousands of distinct CDR3 sequences; less than 25% occur once, and the top ten carry 7% to 9.5%. Material: peripheral blood mononuclear cells (PBMCs), obtained when the disease was refractory, from a patient treated with antithyroid drugs. These receptor sequences come from a female donor with Graves disease. Both conserved end residues are part of each CDR3. The D gene is left open where the match is weak. Clone size is stated in some rows and not others, as once, few, many or a class when expanded.

>many|-|TRBJ1-5|TRBV28
CATRPQQKSNQPQHF
TGTGCCACCCGCCCACAACAGAAAAGCAATCAGCCCCAGCATTTT
>-|-|TRBJ2-7|TRBV5-1
CASRDFSSGAPWAQYF
TGCGCCAGCAGAGACTTTTCCTCAGGGGCCCCCTGGGCGCAGTACTTC
>-|-|TRBJ1-2|TRBV19
CASSISQNNYGYTF
TGTGCCAGTAGTATAAGTCAGAATAACTATGGCTACACCTTC
>many|TRBD2|TRBJ2-7|TRBV27
CASSLSRGVNYEQYF
TGTGCCAGCAGTTTATCGCGGGGGGTAAACTACGAGCAGTACTTC
>many|-|TRBJ2-7|TRBV15
CATSRGGLEKYEQYF
TGTGCCACCAGCCGAGGGGGACTGGAGAAGTACGAGCAGTACTTC
>-|-|TRBJ2-1|TRBV6-1
CASGVEGPRGGGNNEQFF
TGTGCCAGCGGGGTAGAAGGGCCTCGAGGGGGCGGGAACAATGAGCAGTTCTTC
>few|TRBD1|TRBJ1-5|TRBV2
CASSVTGGWNQPQHF
TGTGCCAGCAGTGTTACAGGGGGCTGGAATCAGCCCCAGCATTTT
>many|-|TRBJ2-7|TRBV28
CASRELPNRYEQYF
TGTGCCAGCAGGGAACTACCTAACCGCTACGAGCAGTACTTC
>-|-|TRBJ2-5|TRBV5-4
CASSLPTAAGGETQYF
TGTGCCAGCAGCCTCCCTACGGCGGCAGGGGGGGAGACCCAGTACTTC
>few|-|TRBJ2-2|TRBV28
CASSSTAASNTGELFF
TGTGCCAGCAGTTCGACAGCTGCATCGAACACCGGGGAGCTGTTTTTT
>many|TRBD2|TRBJ2-5|TRBV19
CASSQLAEQETQYF
TGTGCCAGTAGTCAACTAGCGGAGCAAGAGACCCAGTACTTC
>few|-|TRBJ2-7|TRBV6-1
CASSTGFHEQYF
TGTGCCAGCAGTACAGGGTTCCACGAGCAGTACTTC
>-|-|TRBJ2-2|TRBV29-1
CSVDSQGNTGELFF
TGCAGCGTTGACTCGCAGGGGAACACCGGGGAGCTGTTTTTT
>few|TRBD2|TRBJ2-3|TRBV5-1
CASSFGLAEPVTDTQYF
TGCGCCAGCAGCTTTGGACTAGCGGAACCTGTCACAGATACGCAGTATTTT
>-|TRBD1|TRBJ2-2|TRBV5-1
CASSQGTGTNTGELFF
TGCGCCAGCAGCCAAGGGACAGGGACGAACACCGGGGAGCTGTTTTTT
>-|-|TRBJ2-7|TRBV7-6
CASSLGGRRAEQYF
TGTGCCAGCAGCTTAGGTGGCAGGAGGGCAGAGCAGTACTTC
>many|-|TRBJ2-7|TRBV12-3/TRBV12-4
CASSKGAALYEQYF
TGTGCCAGCAGTAAAGGGGCAGCCTTGTACGAGCAGTACTTC
>-|TRBD1|TRBJ2-5|TRBV7-2
CASSSRTGGEETQYF
TGTGCCAGCAGCTCCCGGACAGGGGGGGAAGAGACCCAGTACTTC
>-|-|TRBJ1-2|TRBV7-8
CASSLARYEGGSGYTF
TGTGCCAGCAGCTTAGCCCGATACGAGGGAGGGAGTGGCTACACCTTC
>-|-|TRBJ2-3|TRBV7-9
CASSRLDTQYF
TGTGCCAGCAGCCGGTTAGATACGCAGTATTTT
>many|-|TRBJ2-5|TRBV7-2
CASSLAGEVATQYF
TGTGCCAGCAGCTTAGCCGGTGAGGTGGCGACCCAGTACTTC
>many|TRBD1|TRBJ1-1|TRBV7-2
CASSSNRGGTEAFF
TGTGCCAGCAGCTCGAACAGGGGGGGAACTGAAGCTTTCTTT
>-|-|TRBJ2-2|TRBV6-5
CASGYTIGRAGGELFF
TGTGCCAGCGGTTACACCATTGGTCGGGCCGGCGGGGAGCTGTTTTTT
>many|TRBD1|TRBJ2-2|TRBV28
CASSLSGDRDTGELFF
TGTGCCAGCAGTTTATCTGGGGACAGGGACACCGGGGAGCTGTTTTTT
>many|-|TRBJ1-4|TRBV12-3/TRBV12-4
CASSFSGISNEKLFF
TGTGCCAGCAGTTTCTCCGGCATTTCCAATGAAAAACTGTTTTTT
>-|-|TRBJ2-3|TRBV6-1
CASSDSTDTQYF
TGTGCCAGCAGTGATAGCACAGATACGCAGTATTTT
>-|-|TRBJ2-2|TRBV4-3
CASRPGENTGELFF
TGCGCCAGCAGACCGGGCGAGAACACCGGGGAGCTGTTTTTT
>many|TRBD2|TRBJ2-2|TRBV12-5
CASGFQVREETGELFF
TGTGCTAGTGGTTTTCAGGTGCGGGAGGAAACCGGGGAGCTGTTTTTT
>-|-|TRBJ2-7|TRBV4-3
CASSHMTGGDEQYF
TGCGCCAGCAGCCACATGACAGGTGGAGACGAGCAGTACTTC
>-|-|TRBJ2-2|TRBV19
CASSIGGRSELFF
TGTGCCAGTAGTATAGGAGGGAGGTCGGAGCTGTTTTTT
>-|-|TRBJ1-5|TRBV27
CASSPANGGVGSNQPQHF
TGTGCCAGCAGCCCCGCTAACGGGGGGGTTGGAAGCAATCAGCCCCAGCATTTT
>few|TRBD1|TRBJ1-1|TRBV6-2/TRBV6-3
CASRYRDRGPAFF
TGTGCCAGCAGATACCGGGACAGGGGGCCAGCTTTCTTT
>many|-|TRBJ1-1|TRBV20-1
CSARVFPGTPRTEAFF
TGCAGTGCTAGAGTCTTCCCGGGGACCCCGAGGACTGAAGCTTTCTTT
>many|-|TRBJ2-3|TRBV28
CASSPSRDGSTDTQYF
TGTGCCAGCAGCCCTTCGCGGGACGGAAGCACAGATACGCAGTATTTT
>many|TRBD1|TRBJ2-5|TRBV24-1
CATSDPGQGAQETQYF
TGTGCCACCAGTGATCCGGGACAGGGGGCGCAAGAGACCCAGTACTTC
>many|-|TRBJ2-2|TRBV6-1
CASSRPPSGELFF
TGTGCCAGCAGTAGACCCCCATCCGGGGAGCTGTTTTTT
>few|TRBD1|TRBJ2-5|TRBV5-5
CASSLRDREAETQYF
TGTGCCAGCAGCTTGCGTGACAGGGAAGCGGAGACCCAGTACTTC
>-|-|TRBJ2-1|TRBV9
CASSVELYNEQFF
TGTGCCAGCAGCGTAGAACTATACAATGAGCAGTTCTTC
>-|-|TRBJ2-5|TRBV29-1
CSVDRPETQYF
TGCAGCGTAGACAGACCAGAGACCCAGTACTTC
>few|TRBD1|TRBJ2-7|TRBV27
CASSSLQGGSYEQYF
TGTGCCAGCAGCTCCTTACAGGGGGGCTCCTACGAGCAGTACTTC
>-|-|TRBJ2-2|TRBV28
CASSITGELSF
TGTGCCAGCAGCATCACTGGGGAGCTGTCTTTT
>few|-|TRBJ2-2|TRBV27
CASSQVAGAGELFF
TGTGCCAGCAGTCAGGTAGCCGGCGCCGGGGAGCTGTTTTTT
>-|TRBD1|TRBJ1-1|TRBV12-3/TRBV12-4
CASSPTGSLAFF
TGTGCCAGCAGCCCGACAGGGAGTTTGGCTTTCTTT
>many|TRBD2|TRBJ2-7|TRBV10-1
CASSTGTSGFRF
TGCGCCAGCAGTACCGGGACTAGCGGGTTCCGCTTC
>few|-|TRBJ2-1|TRBV28
CASRTEIPSYNEQFF
TGTGCCAGCAGAACAGAAATACCCTCCTACAATGAGCAGTTCTTC
>-|-|TRBJ2-7|TRBV7-9
CASSLQLLYEQYF
TGTGCCAGCAGCTTACAACTTCTCTACGAGCAGTACTTC
>many|TRBD2|TRBJ2-5|TRBV13
CASSRLAGDPETQYF
TGTGCCAGCAGCCGTCTAGCGGGAGACCCAGAGACCCAGTACTTC
>-|-|TRBJ1-5|TRBV27
CASSLSKGFLQHF
TGTGCCAGCAGTTTATCCAAGGGATTTTTGCAGCATTTT
>-|-|TRBJ1-4|TRBV6-1
CASSEDLGTGYEKLFF
TGTGCCAGCAGTGAAGACCTCGGGACCGGGTATGAAAAACTGTTTTTT
>many|-|TRBJ1-1|TRBV6-1
CASQGSVTEAFF
TGTGCCAGTCAGGGGTCGGTTACTGAAGCTTTCTTT
>few|-|TRBJ1-2|TRBV5-4
CASSLLASYTF
TGTGCCAGCAGCTTGTTGGCCAGCTACACCTTC
>many|-|TRBJ2-2|TRBV28
CASSLSKTQRLVNTGELFF
TGTGCCAGCAGTTTATCCAAAACCCAACGACTAGTGAACACCGGGGAGCTGTTTTTT
>few|-|TRBJ2-7|TRBV7-2
CASSPGDFVRGEQYF
TGTGCCAGCAGCCCCGGGGACTTCGTAAGAGGCGAGCAGTACTTC
>-|-|TRBJ1-2|TRBV30
CAWGQTDPWGYTF
TGTGCCTGGGGTCAGACGGACCCCTGGGGCTACACCTTC
>-|TRBD2|TRBJ2-7|TRBV16
CASSPKTSGRQYEQYF
TGTGCCAGCAGCCCAAAGACTAGCGGGAGGCAGTACGAGCAGTACTTC
>-|TRBD1|TRBJ2-3|TRBV7-2
CASRLMTGGSTDTQYF
TGTGCCAGCAGGTTGATGACAGGGGGTTCAACAGATACGCAGTATTTT
>-|TRBD1|TRBJ1-3|TRBV29-1
CSVEDPQGTDSGNTIYF
TGCAGCGTTGAAGATCCGCAAGGGACAGACTCTGGAAACACCATATATTTT
>many|-|TRBJ1-4|TRBV7-2
CASSSKKAGNSNEKLFF
TGTGCCAGCAGCTCGAAAAAAGCCGGGAACTCTAATGAAAAACTGTTTTTT
>-|-|TRBJ2-5|TRBV20-1
CSARDIAARYQETQYF
TGCAGTGCTAGAGATATAGCGGCGAGGTACCAAGAGACCCAGTACTTC
>many|TRBD1|TRBJ2-2|TRBV12-3/TRBV12-4
CASSWRLRTGLAGELFF
TGTGCCAGCAGTTGGAGGCTCCGGACAGGGCTGGCCGGGGAGCTGTTTTTT